A single sample gave rise to the 14 T cell receptor beta chains below, sequenced in a study of T cells in Graves' hyperthyroidism and ophthalmopathy. Authors of the study amplified TCR beta CDR3 regions from RNA transcripts. With the HTBI primer set, the TCR CDR3 went through a first round of RT-PCR. MiXCR, applied by TCRdb to the multiplex PCR reads, yields one record per CDR3 protein. Of 500,000 to 800,000 distinct CDR3 sequences listed, about 14% are singletons. Specimen: blood. These receptors came from a woman in her 50s with Graves' ophthalmopathy.

The chain joins TRBV7-8 to TRBJ1-5, with D possibly TRBD1 on 5 matching bases. Germline CDR1 reads SGHVS; CDR2 reads FQNEAQ. With 4 bases removed from V and 0 bases from J, the gap between germline ends came to 16 bases. The CDR3 loop spans 17 amino acids. The CDR3 nucleotides are TGTGCCAGCAGCTCGAACCGGGGCCGGAATAGCAATCAGCCCCAGCATTTT. Its translation: CASSSNRGRNSNQPQHF. Supplemented by reference TRBV7-8 and TRBJ1-5, the full variable domain reads GAGVSQSPRYKVAKRGQDVALRCDPISGHVSLFWYQQALGQGPEFLTYFQNEAQLDKSGLPSDRFFAERPEGSVSTLKIQRTQQEDSAVYLCASSSNRGRNSNQPQHFGDGTRLSIL.

The chain recombines TRBV6-1 with TRBJ2-1, with 12 nucleotides matching TRBD1. J lost 8 bases, V lost 5 bases, and 7 bases had no gene match. This CDR3 is 15 amino acids long. The germline CDR1 and CDR2 sequences are MNHNS and SASEGT. The CDR3 here is CASSLTGTGGHEQFF. In DNA form, the CDR3 reads TGTGCCAGCAGTTTGACCGGGACAGGGGGCCATGAGCAGTTCTTC.

The J gene is TRBJ1-2, the V gene TRBV4-1; 10 nucleotides agree with TRBD1. V gave up 3 bases and J gave up 4 bases; unmatched junction bases: 5. This CDR3 spans 15 amino acids. Germline CDR1 reads MGHRA; CDR2 reads YSYEKL. The CDR3 DNA is TGCGCCAGCAGCCAGCCGGACAGGGGGTTCTATGGCTACACCTTC. Residues: CASSQPDRGFYGYTF.

For this clonotype: One base away lies a much larger clone, so this may be a sequencing read error. The chain recombines TRBV5-1 with TRBJ2-7, with D perhaps matching TRBD2 (6 bases). This CDR3 has 14 residues. Trimming removed 3 bases at V and 2 bases at J, with 12 bases between. Germline V gene sequence: CDR1 SGHRS, CDR2 YFSETQ. In DNA form, the CDR3 reads TGCGCCAGCAGCTGGGAGGCAGCCGCCTACGAGCAGTACTTC. Translating it yields CASSWEAAAYEQYF.

This clonotype was observed many times. The gene calls are TRBV5-1 and TRBJ1-1; D is possibly TRBD1 (5 bases). The V end was cut by 0 bases, the J end by 1 base, with 16 bases between. The CDR3 extends over 17 amino acids. Looked up from germline, CDR1 is SGHRS and CDR2 is YFSETQ. In nucleotides, the CDR3 is TGCGCCAGCAGCTTGGCCGCGGTCACAGGAAGGAACACTGAAGCTTTCTTT. Its protein product is CASSLAAVTGRNTEAFF.

In this sample, this clonotype turned up many times. The chain links TRBV12-3 or TRBV12-4 to TRBJ2-3; D remains ambiguous. Trimming cost V 2 bases and J 4 bases, with 13 bases left between them. This CDR3 contains 15 residues. The CDR3 here is CASSLLGPPADTQYF. The CDR3 DNA sequence: TGTGCCAGCAGTTTACTAGGACCCCCCGCAGATACGCAGTATTTT.

At least ten counts were recorded for this clonotype. The chain couples TRBV7-8 to TRBJ1-4, with D hard to call. Germline V gives CDR1 SGHVS, CDR2 FQNEAQ. Trimming removed 3 bases from V and 3 bases from J, with 17 bases in between. The CDR3 contains 17 residues. CDR3 sequence reads: CASSLRAIGQSNEKLFF. CDR3 DNA sequence: TGTGCCAGCAGCTTGCGGGCAATCGGGCAGTCTAATGAAAAACTGTTTTTT.

This clonotype was detected only once. DNA of the CDR3: TGTGCCAGCAGCCAAGATTGGGACAGTCAAATTCAGTACTTC. Translated, it gives CASSQDWDSQIQYF. The V gene is TRBV4-2, the J gene TRBJ2-4; TRBD1 agrees at 7 bases. Germline V gene lookup returns CDR1 LGHNA and CDR2 YNFKEQ. V shed 0 bases, J shed 10 bases, and the junction held 6 bases outside the gene matches. The CDR3 extends over 14 amino acids.

This clonotype was detected ten times or more. V gene TRBV5-1 combines with J gene TRBJ2-1; 7 nucleotides align to TRBD2. In germline, CDR1 is SGHRS, CDR2 YFSETQ. With 0 bases clipped from V and 0 bases from J, the junction kept 3 bases outside the gene matches. The CDR3 is 16 residues long. In nucleotides, the CDR3 is TGCGCCAGCAGCTTGGTGGCGGGAGCCTCCTACAATGAGCAGTTCTTC. Amino acid sequence: CASSLVAGASYNEQFF.

This clonotype has at least ten counts. The J gene is TRBJ2-4, the V gene TRBV20-1, with TRBD2 matching over 10 bases. CDR3 size: 16 residues. Unmatched junction bases numbered 9, after V lost 4 bases and J lost 3 bases. The germline gives CDR1 DFQATT, CDR2 SNEGSKA (reference sequence). CDR3 coding DNA: TGCAGTGCTAACCTAGCGGGAGTTTTGGGCAAAAACATTCAGTACTTC. Its protein product is CSANLAGVLGKNIQYF.

The chain links TRBV5-5 to TRBJ2-2; D possibly corresponds to TRBD1 (5 bases). CDR1 and CDR2 from the germline V gene are SGHKS and YYEKEE (reference sequence). V gave up 1 base and J gave up 4 bases, with 8 bases separating them. CDR3 length: 14 amino acids. The DNA of the CDR3 is TGTGCCAGCAGCTTGATAGGGGCCACCGGGGAGCTGTTTTTT. Residues: CASSLIGATGELFF.

V and J are TRBV10-3 and TRBJ2-3, with 8 bases lining up with TRBD2. Germline loops: CDR1 ENHRY, CDR2 SYGVKD. The CDR3 has 17 amino acids. With V trimmed by 10 bases and J by 0 bases, 15 bases remained unmatched. The CDR3 region has the DNA TGTGCCACACCCGATAATAGCGGGAACACTAGCACAGATACGCAGTATTTT. Amino acid sequence: CATPDNSGNTSTDTQYF.

Ten or more counts support this clonotype. The chain couples TRBV28 to TRBJ2-7; D is unresolved. CDR1 is MDHEN and CDR2 is SYDVKM in the germline V gene. This CDR3 has 13 amino acids. Trimming stripped 3 bases from V and 1 base from J, with 7 bases between. The chain's CDR3 is CASSLYRSYEQYF. The CDR3 region has the DNA TGTGCCAGCAGTTTGTACCGTTCCTACGAGCAGTACTTC.

This clonotype was seen repeatedly, ten times or more. The chain recombines TRBV12-3 or TRBV12-4 with TRBJ1-1, with D possibly matching TRBD1 (5 bases). The length of the CDR3 is 14 residues. V shed 7 bases and J shed 0 bases, with 12 bases lying between them. In DNA form, the CDR3 reads TGTGCCAGCACCCCCTGGGGCTTGAACACTGAAGCTTTCTTT. It translates to CASTPWGLNTEAFF.